The clone carrying this T cell receptor beta chain appeared once. The antigen is not known. The sample is drawn from a study of Ad26.COV2.S vaccination and SARS-CoV-2 variants. Study-wide background: Each vaccinee took Ad26.COV2.S intramuscularly, once or twice 56 days apart.

Overall study results and limits: Recipients of either vaccine or placebo displayed similar breadth of non-spike TCRs.

TCRdb keeps only in-frame clones here, not all; method: immunoSEQ multiplex PCR. The sample shows about 680,000 clones, around 92% of them seen only once. The V gene's germline CDR1 is ENHRY and CDR2 SYGVKD. The trim removed 4 bases at V and 0 bases at J, leaving 3 bases unmatched. The CDR3 runs to 16 residues. Treatment noted: over 15 received Ad26.COV2.S at low or high dose, single or two shots; about 5 received placebo; per-sample allocation not given. The investigators took samples on day 63 after the first vaccine or placebo injection. The study used a vaccine consisting of an Ad26 vector that expressed Wuhan-strain SARS-CoV-2 spike.

The receptor was isolated from a person between 18 and 59 years old who received the Ad26.COV2.S COVID-19 vaccine or a placebo. The source was peripheral blood, collected in a trial of Ad26.COV2.S vaccine versus placebo. This rearrangement joins TRBV10-3 to TRBJ2-3; 11 positions agree with TRBD2. The CDR3 protein is CAISVSGRGSTDTQYF. The CDR3 DNA follows: TGTGCCATCAGTGTTAGCGGGAGGGGGAGCACAGATACGCAGTATTTT.